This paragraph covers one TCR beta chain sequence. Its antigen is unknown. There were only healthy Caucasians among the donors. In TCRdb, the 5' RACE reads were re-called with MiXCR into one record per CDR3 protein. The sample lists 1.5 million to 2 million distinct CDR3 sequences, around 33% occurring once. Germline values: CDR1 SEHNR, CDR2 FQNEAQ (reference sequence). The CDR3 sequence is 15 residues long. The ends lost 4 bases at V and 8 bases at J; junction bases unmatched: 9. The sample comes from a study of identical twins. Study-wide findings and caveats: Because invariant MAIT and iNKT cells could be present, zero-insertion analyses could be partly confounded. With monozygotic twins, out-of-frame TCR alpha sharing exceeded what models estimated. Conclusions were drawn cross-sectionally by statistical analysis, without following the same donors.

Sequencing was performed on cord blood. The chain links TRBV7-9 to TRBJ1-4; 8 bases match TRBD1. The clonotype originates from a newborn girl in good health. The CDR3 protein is CASSSGQGGREKLFF. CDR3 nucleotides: TGTGCCAGCAGCTCCGGACAGGGCGGCAGGGAAAAACTGTTTTTT.